This T cell receptor (beta chain) was identified during a study of blood T cell repertoires in COVID-19. Study context: Samples taken during acute and convalescent COVID-19 were collected in the United States, Italy and Spain. In each case, the material was cDNA or gDNA derived from T cells, B-cell-depleted T cells, or PBMCs.

Source study methods: Reference gene primer amplification yielded estimated nucleated cell counts. The table came from immunoSEQ multiplex PCR; TCRdb's copy has only in-frame clones and leaves some out. V, J and clone size were drawn from that table, and D and trimming were deduced from the DNA. The profile shows tens of thousands of clones, 85% of them singletons. The TCR comes from a man between 60 and 75 years old with acute or convalescent COVID-19. Sample: peripheral blood.

The CDR3 sequence is CASSQDPKRTPPYSYEQYF. In nucleotides, the CDR3 is TGCGCCAGCAGCCAAGATCCGAAGCGCACCCCACCATATTCCTACGAGCAGTACTTC. J is TRBJ2-7 and V is TRBV4-1; D remains ambiguous. There are 19 residues in the CDR3. Germline V gene sequence: CDR1 MGHRA, CDR2 YSYEKL. Trimming cost V 0 bases and J 1 base, with 22 bases left between them.